The 18 T cell receptor beta chains below all came from one sample that was sequenced in a study of T cell responses to AZD1222 COVID-19 vaccine. This table comes from immunoSEQ multiplex PCR, and its TCRdb copy is limited to in-frame clones, with some not included. The data show some 130,000 clones, approximately 90% seen once. The source material was peripheral blood, sampled on day 0 of AZD1222 vaccination. Source of these receptors: an adult in good health.

This chain connects TRBV10-3 to TRBJ1-1; D might be TRBD1 (5 bases). The ends were cut back, 0 bases at V and 5 bases at J, with 16 bases in the middle. This CDR3 contains 16 residues. Per the germline V gene, CDR1 is ENHRY and CDR2 is SYGVKD. The CDR3 bases are TGTGCCATCAGTGAGTCTGGGACGGGTACGGGGACTGAAGCTTTCTTT. It encodes CAISESGTGTGTEAFF.

The V call is TRBV6-4, the J call TRBJ2-3; TRBD2 matches at 9 bases. V gave up 0 bases and J gave up 4 bases; unmatched junction bases: 5. The CDR3 is made up of 16 amino acids. Germline assignment: CDR1 MRHNA and CDR2 SNTAGT. CDR3 amino acids: CASSDSSGSGSDTQYF. The CDR3 nucleotides are TGTGCCAGCAGTGACTCTAGCGGGAGTGGATCAGATACGCAGTATTTT.

The V call is TRBV30, the J call TRBJ1-3, with TRBD1 as a possible D gene (5 bases). The CDR3 contains 13 residues. V was trimmed by 0 bases and J by 4 bases, leaving 7 bases between them. Per the germline V gene, CDR1 is GTSNPN and CDR2 is SVGIG (reference sequence). The CDR3 DNA sequence: TGTGCCTGGAGTGTACGGGGGGGAAACACCATATATTTT. This translates into CAWSVRGGNTIYF.

The J gene is TRBJ1-5, the V gene TRBV30; TRBD1 matches at 8 bases. This CDR3 is 13 amino acids long. CDR1 is GTSNPN, CDR2 SVGIG, per germline (reference sequence). The trim removed 0 bases at V and 6 bases at J, leaving 1 base unmatched. DNA of the CDR3: TGTGCCTGGAGTGTGGACAGGGCTCAGCCCCAGCATTTT. Translating it yields CAWSVDRAQPQHF.

The J gene is TRBJ2-2, the V gene TRBV12-3 or TRBV12-4; D is undetermined. The length of the CDR3 is 13 residues. Trimming left V 3 bases short and J 7 bases short, with 9 bases between. The CDR3 spells CASSFTPGGELFF. Here the CDR3 DNA reads TGTGCCAGCAGTTTTACCCCGGGCGGGGAGCTGTTTTTT.

This chain links TRBV15 with TRBJ1-6, with unresolved D. The CDR3 has 17 amino acids. The germline V gene has CDR1 LNHNV and CDR2 YYDKDF (reference sequence). The ends were cut back, 3 bases at V and 4 bases at J, with 16 bases in the middle. For the CDR3, the DNA is TGTGCCACCAGCAGGGGTCCGGGAGACATATATAATTCACCCCTCCACTTT. Residues: CATSRGPGDIYNSPLHF. The complete variable domain, with remaining parts taken from reference TRBV15 and TRBJ1-6, reads DAMVIQNPRYQVTQFGKPVTLSCSQTLNHNVMYWYQQKSSQAPKLLFHYYDKDFNNEADTPDNFQSRRPNTSFCFLDIRSPGLGDTAMYLCATSRGPGDIYNSPLHFGNGTRLTVT.

The genes are TRBV9 and TRBJ1-3; D is uncertain. V shed 0 bases and J shed 4 bases, with 14 bases lying between them. Germline loops: CDR1 SGDLS, CDR2 YYNGEE. The CDR3 sequence is 16 residues long. The CDR3 sequence: CASSVATVLGGNTIYF. The CDR3 nucleotides are TGTGCCAGCAGCGTAGCTACGGTCTTGGGAGGAAACACCATATATTTT.

This clone has a single count. V gene TRBV11-2 combines with J gene TRBJ2-2; 12 nucleotides align to TRBD2. Germline assignment: CDR1 SGHAT and CDR2 FQNNGV. This CDR3 has 15 amino acids. Unmatched junction bases numbered 1, after V lost 2 bases and J lost 6 bases. Written as DNA, the CDR3 is TGTGCCAGCAGCTTAAGACTAGCGGGGGCCGGGGAGCTGTTTTTT. Protein product: CASSLRLAGAGELFF.

The chain recombines TRBV6-5 with TRBJ2-6, with no clear D. V shed 6 bases and J shed 2 bases, with 11 bases lying between them. The germline gives CDR1 MNHEY, CDR2 SVGAGI. The CDR3 is made up of 15 amino acids. CDR3 DNA sequence: TGTGCCAGCAGCGACCTTGGTGCTGGGGCCAACGTCCTGACTTTC. Encoded protein: CASSDLGAGANVLTF.

The chain recombines TRBV28 with TRBJ1-3; D gene unclear. The CDR3 totals 15 residues. V lost 6 bases and J 0 bases, leaving 12 bases between the germline ends. Germline V gene lookup returns CDR1 MDHEN and CDR2 SYDVKM. The CDR3 region is CASSQLDFSGNTIYF. The DNA for the CDR3 is TGTGCCAGCAGCCAACTGGATTTCTCTGGAAACACCATATATTTT.

The rearrangement links TRBV19 to TRBJ1-6, with D hard to call. Trimming shortened V by 4 bases and J by 0 bases, and 10 bases separated the two germline ends. Germline values: CDR1 LNHDA, CDR2 SQIVND (reference sequence). This CDR3 region has 16 residues. The CDR3 here is CASSNQLSSYNSPLHF. The CDR3 nucleotides are TGTGCCAGTAGTAACCAACTGAGCTCCTATAATTCACCCCTCCACTTT.

The rearrangement links TRBV6-1 to TRBJ1-1; maybe TRBD1 (5 bases). This CDR3 comprises 14 residues. Germline lookup yields CDR1 MNHNS and CDR2 SASEGT. V shed 2 bases and J shed 8 bases, with 15 bases lying between them. This chain's CDR3 is CASSEYQGGAEAFF. CDR3 in DNA: TGTGCCAGCAGTGAATATCAGGGCGGTGCCGAAGCTTTCTTT.

CDR3 in DNA: TGTGCCAGCAGTTCGAGACCCGCAGGAGCCCAAGAGACCCAGTACTTC. This sequence encodes CASSSRPAGAQETQYF. The chain carries TRBV27 and TRBJ2-5; D unclear. This CDR3 has 16 residues. Germline V lookup: CDR1 MNHEY, CDR2 SMNVEV (reference sequence). Between the trimmed V and J ends, which lost 4 bases and 1 base, there was a span of 16 bases.

This chain uses TRBV10-3 with TRBJ1-2; D uncertain. V was pared by 8 bases and J by 2 bases, with 18 bases between. The CDR3 runs 15 residues. The germline gives CDR1 ENHRY, CDR2 SYGVKD. CDR3 residues: CAIQGWVASNYGYTF. The CDR3 nucleotides are TGTGCCATCCAAGGGTGGGTCGCATCGAACTATGGCTACACCTTC.

The chain carries TRBV28 and TRBJ1-2; no clear D. V was shortened by 3 bases and J by 6 bases, with 11 bases between the two germline ends. The CDR3 length is 13 residues. The germline V gene encodes CDR1 MDHEN and CDR2 SYDVKM. The CDR3 DNA follows: TGTGCCAGCAGTTTGCCGGGCGGGGATGGCTACACCTTC. Residues: CASSLPGGDGYTF.

The J gene is TRBJ2-4, the V gene TRBV7-2; TRBD1 matches at 11 bases. V lost 6 bases, J lost 3 bases, and 7 bases stayed unmatched. CDR1 and CDR2 from the germline V gene are SGHTA and FQGNSA. The CDR3 contains 16 residues. The CDR3 nucleotides are TGTGCCAGCAGATCACCTGGGACAGGGGGCAAAAACATTCAGTACTTC. Amino acid sequence: CASRSPGTGGKNIQYF.

The rearrangement uses TRBV16 and TRBJ2-3; TRBD2 matches at 14 bases. This CDR3 spans 19 amino acids. Germline V lookup: CDR1 KGHSY, CDR2 FQNENV. Trimming at V came to 4 bases and at J to 4 bases, leaving 13 bases not matched to a gene. The CDR3 bases are TGTGCCAGCAGCCTAACTGGCTTCGGGACTAGCGGGAGCGCAGATACGCAGTATTTT. Encoded protein: CASSLTGFGTSGSADTQYF.

The chain carries TRBV6-5 and TRBJ1-1, with a possible D match to TRBD1 (5 bases). From germline, CDR1 is MNHEY and CDR2 SVGAGI. Trimming cost V 6 bases and J 1 base, with 9 bases left between them. The CDR3 has 13 residues. The CDR3 spells CASRAGTNTEAFF. The CDR3, as DNA: TGTGCCAGCAGGGCCGGGACGAACACTGAAGCTTTCTTT.